Listed below are T cell receptor beta chains from one sample, sequenced in a study of shared clonotypes between healthy human individuals. Here immunoSEQ multiplex PCR was the method, and the copy in TCRdb shows in-frame clones only, minus some. The sample has under 600,000 clones; approximately 97% are singletons. Sequencing was done on a sample of naive CD4+ T cells sorted from blood. The receptor set was obtained from a woman aged 30 to 39 in good health. The conserved cysteine and the conserved F or W are not part of the CDR3 here.

J	V	CDR3
TRBJ2-3	TRBV15	ATSRDSVRGKADTQY
TRBJ1-1	TRBV14	ASSRQGGSATEAF
TRBJ2-7	TRBV30	AWGRDSSYEQY
TRBJ2-6	TRBV28	ASSLPTAGGSGANVLT
TRBJ2-1	TRBV6-1	ASSAWREERNEQF
TRBJ2-1	TRBV5-1	ASSLGLAGGRPYNEQF
TRBJ2-7	TRBV5-4	ASSLAGGTRRYEQY
TRBJ2-5	TRBV10-2	ASRSPTLGETQY
TRBJ2-1	TRBV7-9	ASSTGRGVRSYNEQF
TRBJ2-7	TRBV10-2	ASRDDYGNPNEQY
TRBJ2-1	TRBV6-5	ASNPQGGWNNEQF
TRBJ2-1	TRBV7-8	ASSLAGGARYNEQF
TRBJ2-7	TRBV28	ASYDRGPYEQY
TRBJ2-2	TRBV11-2	ASSSSWGRNTGELF
TRBJ1-1	TRBV19	ASSIGVKRSVRAEAF
TRBJ1-2	TRBV5-1	ASSLGGQGYT
TRBJ1-1	TRBV20-1	SASPGGRAF